These 20 T cell receptor beta chains were sequenced from one sample in a study of immune cell composition in non-small cell lung cancer. Sequenced by immunoSEQ multiplex PCR; TCRdb stores in-frame clones only, minus some. Of about 3,100 clones in the sample, about three quarters were seen once. Normal lung sampling was at least 3 cm from the tumour, as distant as possible. The sample taken for sequencing was non-adjacent lung tissue. These receptors were taken from a human donor with non-small cell lung cancer. The donor label of this sample is uncertain.

V gene TRBV29-1 combines with J gene TRBJ2-7; D is perhaps TRBD1 (5 bases). CDR1 and CDR2 from the germline V gene are SQVTM and ANQGSEA. Deletions cut 7 bases from V and 0 bases from J, with 7 bases between. The CDR3 has 11 amino acids. The CDR3 spells CSGQGSYEQYF. The CDR3 DNA sequence: TGCAGCGGTCAGGGCTCCTACGAGCAGTACTTC.

The chain couples TRBV28 to TRBJ2-7, with D possibly matching TRBD2 (6 bases). Germline values: CDR1 MDHEN, CDR2 SYDVKM. With 4 bases removed from V and 0 bases from J, the gap between germline ends came to 10 bases. The CDR3 covers 14 residues. The CDR3 spells CASSSWRDSYEQYF. For the CDR3, the DNA is TGTGCCAGCAGTTCTTGGAGGGACTCCTACGAGCAGTACTTC.

This clone was seen more than once but under ten times. This CDR3 reads CASSPGQLAGGQETQYF. The CDR3 DNA reads as TGCGCCAGCAGCCCGGGACAGCTAGCGGGGGGCCAAGAGACCCAGTACTTC. This chain connects TRBV5-1 to TRBJ2-5, with 11 positions matching TRBD2. Losses at the gene ends were 4 bases for V and 1 base for J; bases not matched to a gene: 9. In germline, CDR1 is SGHRS, CDR2 YFSETQ. The CDR3 loop spans 17 amino acids.

The rearrangement uses TRBV7-2 and TRBJ1-5; D ambiguous. Germline values: CDR1 SGHTA, CDR2 FQGNSA. The V gene lost 1 base and the J gene lost 0 bases, with 7 bases spanning the gap. The CDR3 runs to 15 residues. The CDR3 loop is CASSLGGSSNQPQHF. For the CDR3, the DNA is TGTGCCAGCAGCTTAGGAGGGTCTAGCAATCAGCCCCAGCATTTT.

This chain connects TRBV7-2 to TRBJ2-7, with D perhaps TRBD2 (6 bases). This CDR3 is built from 16 residues. Germline CDR1 SGHTA, CDR2 FQGNSA. The V and J ends lost 5 bases and 2 bases respectively, with 19 bases between them. This chain's CDR3 is CASSGLVLANPYEQYF. As DNA, the CDR3 is TGTGCCAGCAGCGGATTGGTCCTAGCGAACCCCTACGAGCAGTACTTC.

This chain connects TRBV7-9 to TRBJ2-3; 8 bases line up with TRBD1. There are 15 residues in the CDR3. CDR1 is SEHNR, CDR2 FQNEAQ, per germline (reference sequence). V was pared by 4 bases and J by 2 bases, with 5 bases of the junction left unmatched. The CDR3 here is CASSWDRLTTDTQYF. The CDR3 region has the DNA TGTGCCAGCAGCTGGGACAGGCTAACCACAGATACGCAGTATTTT.

V is TRBV19 and J is TRBJ2-1; 14 nucleotides align to TRBD2. CDR1 and CDR2 from the germline V gene are LNHDA and SQIVND (reference sequence). V shed 5 bases and J 1 base; nucleotides not matched to a gene: 7. The CDR3 contains 18 residues. Here the CDR3 reads CASSPPGLAGGSYNEQFF. As DNA, the CDR3 is TGTGCCAGTAGTCCTCCAGGACTAGCGGGAGGATCCTACAATGAGCAGTTCTTC.

The CDR3 loop reads CASSSGSGSGNEQFF. The CDR3 DNA follows: TGCGCCAGCAGCTCTGGCAGCGGGAGTGGCAATGAGCAGTTCTTC. J is TRBJ2-1 and V is TRBV4-1; 8 nucleotides align to TRBD2. The ends lost 5 bases at V and 6 bases at J; junction bases unmatched: 9. The CDR3 extends over 15 amino acids. The germline V gene has CDR1 MGHRA and CDR2 YSYEKL.

A few counts support this clone. The chain carries TRBV19 and TRBJ2-2; possible D gene TRBD2, 6 bases. Germline V CDR1 and CDR2: LNHDA, SQIVND (reference sequence). The germline V and J ends were trimmed by 10 bases and 10 bases, with 19 bases remaining between them. The CDR3 has 13 residues. The CDR3 nucleotides read TGTGCCACCGGCCCCCGGGAGTCCGAGGAGCTGTTTTTT. Residues: CATGPRESEELFF. Variable domain in full (rest from reference TRBV19 and TRBJ2-2): DGGITQSPKYLFRKEGQNVTLSCEQNLNHDAMYWYRQDPGQGLRLIYYSQIVNDFQKGDIAEGYSVSREKKESFPLTVTSAQKNPTAFYLCATGPRESEELFFGEGSRLTVL.

In DNA, the CDR3 is TGTGCCAGCAGCGCCTCCGGGACAGCTAACACTGAAGCTTTCTTT. As protein: CASSASGTANTEAFF. The genes are TRBV4-2 and TRBJ1-1; 7 positions agree with TRBD1. Per the germline V gene, CDR1 is LGHNA and CDR2 is YNFKEQ. This CDR3 comprises 15 residues. Losses at the gene ends were 5 bases for V and 2 bases for J; bases not matched to a gene: 8.

This clone was observed a handful of times. The chain has TRBV5-1 and TRBJ2-2, with 7 bases identical to TRBD1. Germline CDR1 reads SGHRS; CDR2 reads YFSETQ. Trimming took 4 bases from V and 6 from J; bases not matched to a gene: 6. This CDR3 spans 14 amino acids. The CDR3 sequence: CASSLTTGAGELFF. CDR3 sequence (DNA): TGCGCCAGCAGCCTAACCACAGGGGCCGGGGAGCTGTTTTTT.

This chain connects TRBV7-2 to TRBJ2-1; D remains unclear. The germline CDR1 and CDR2 sequences are SGHTA and FQGNSA. The germline V and J ends were trimmed by 5 bases and 6 bases, with 14 bases remaining between them. CDR3 length equals 14 residues. Here the CDR3 DNA reads TGTGCCAGCAGCCCGGCGGCGGTAACCAATGAGCAGTTCTTC. This codes for CASSPAAVTNEQFF.

The table lists this clone with a count of one. The V and J genes are TRBV5-8 and TRBJ1-1, with 8 bases matching TRBD1. Looked up from germline, CDR1 is SGHTS and CDR2 is YDEGEE. V lost 4 bases, J lost 5 bases, and 7 bases stayed unmatched. The CDR3 totals 14 residues. CDR3 loop: CASSPYRGITEAFF. In nucleotides, the CDR3 is TGTGCCAGCAGCCCCTACAGGGGGATAACTGAAGCTTTCTTT.

The genes are TRBV9 and TRBJ2-7; the match to TRBD2 covers 9 bases. Germline V gives CDR1 SGDLS, CDR2 YYNGEE. After removal of 0 bases from V and 5 bases from J, the junction contained 12 bases not matched to a gene. The length of the CDR3 is 17 residues. The CDR3 DNA follows: TGTGCCAGCAGCGTAGCGGGCGGGAGGGCCCCCGGGGACGAGCAGTACTTC. Translating gives CASSVAGGRAPGDEQYF.

The chain combines TRBV2 with TRBJ2-5; tentative D call: TRBD1 (6 bases). Germline V gene data show CDR1 as SNHLY and CDR2 as FYNNEI. V lost 4 bases, J lost 2 bases, and 14 bases lay in between. CDR3 size: 15 residues. In nucleotides, the CDR3 is TGTGCCAGCAGTGCTGGGCAGGGGCGGCAAGAGACCCAGTACTTC. It is translated as CASSAGQGRQETQYF. Looking up the rest from reference TRBV2 and TRBJ2-5 gives the full variable domain: EPEVTQTPSHQVTQMGQEVILRCVPISNHLYFYWYRQILGQKVEFLVSFYNNEISEKSEIFDDQFSVERPDGSNFTLKIRSTKLEDSAMYFCASSAGQGRQETQYFGPGTRLLVL.

This chain links TRBV9 with TRBJ2-3, with 12 bases fitting TRBD2. This CDR3 comprises 18 residues. Trimming cost V 4 bases and J 5 bases; bases outside gene matches: 14. From germline, CDR1 is SGDLS and CDR2 YYNGEE. The CDR3 sequence is CASSSRTSGNINQDTQYF. CDR3 coding DNA: TGTGCCAGCAGCTCTCGGACTAGCGGGAACATCAATCAAGATACGCAGTATTTT.

The V gene is TRBV10-3, the J gene TRBJ1-5; a weak D match, TRBD1 (5 bases). The CDR3 totals 17 residues. CDR1 ENHRY and CDR2 SYGVKD come from the germline V gene. V was shortened by 3 bases and J by 1 base, with 16 bases between the two germline ends. The DNA of the CDR3 is TGTGCCATCAGTGACGGGAGGGCACAGGCGAGCAATCAGCCCCAGCATTTT. It is translated as CAISDGRAQASNQPQHF.

The chain is built from TRBV18 and TRBJ1-4; 8 bases fit TRBD1. The CDR3 runs 16 residues. The V gene's germline CDR1 is KGHSH and CDR2 LQKENI. J was trimmed by 7 bases and V by 0 bases; bases with no gene match: 7. CDR3 protein: CASSPPDRDGAEKLFF. DNA of the CDR3: TGTGCCAGCTCACCACCGGACAGGGACGGAGCTGAAAAACTGTTTTTT.

This clone is large (0.1 to 1%) in the sample. The rearrangement links TRBV4-1 to TRBJ2-3; 13 nucleotides line up with TRBD2. CDR1 and CDR2 from the germline V gene are MGHRA and YSYEKL. With V trimmed by 5 bases and J by 6 bases, 8 bases remained unmatched. CDR3 length: 16 amino acids. CDR3 bases: TGCGCCAGCAGCTTCGAGAGGACTAGCGGGAGTGATACGCAGTATTTT. The encoded protein is CASSFERTSGSDTQYF.

The chain is built from TRBV6-5 and TRBJ2-7; TRBD1 agrees at 7 bases. CDR3 length: 15 residues. Germline-derived CDR1 and CDR2 are MNHEY and SVGAGI. Trimming took 2 bases from V and 1 from J; bases not matched to a gene: 5. The CDR3: CASSYLRQGSYEQYF. CDR3 sequence (DNA): TGTGCCAGCAGTTACCTAAGACAGGGATCCTACGAGCAGTACTTC.